Sequencing of this T cell receptor (beta chain) was carried out in a study of shared clonotypes between healthy human individuals. Overall study results and limits: Few donors limited the genetic and exposure-history diversity represented.

Each replicate PCR on the sorted subsets used 200 to 250 ng DNA (around 31,000 T cell genomes). Method: immunoSEQ multiplex PCR; TCRdb's copy keeps in-frame clones and lacks some. Of nearly 2 million clones detected, over 85% appear once; the ten largest clones hold under 1.5%. Naive CD8 cells lacked CD45RO, underwent positive selection for CCR7 and left out terminally differentiated effector memory CD45RA+ cells. V was pared by 5 bases and J by 14 bases, with 16 bases between. Germline V CDR1 and CDR2: SEHNR, FQNEAQ (reference sequence). This CDR3 region has 12 residues. In regard to this clone: What it binds is unknown.

This TCR was sampled from a man in his late teens or twenties in good health. The chain uses TRBV7-9 and TRBJ2-1; D might be TRBD1 (6 bases). Material: naive CD8+ T cells sorted from blood. In DNA form, the CDR3 reads TGTGCCAGCAGCGTTTCCCGGGACATCAAGTTCTTC. As protein: CASSVSRDIKFF.